The next 25 T cell receptor beta chains were all read from a single sample in a study of molecular identifiers for immune sequencing clone quantification. TCRdb redid the calling of the PCR reads with MiXCR, one entry per CDR3 protein. The sample has about 640,000 distinct CDR3 sequences, 20% seen once; the top ten hold 0.85%. Sequenced sample: naive CD8+ T cells from blood, with Jurkat cell RNA spiked in. Subset reported: FACS-sorted CD8+CD4-CCR7+CD45RA+ naive T cells. The receptor source for this set is a human donor in good health. Some libraries in this study had Jurkat cell RNA spiked in.

Ten or more counts support this clonotype. The rearrangement joins TRBV5-6 to TRBJ2-7; 7 bases are shared with TRBD1. The CDR3 runs 13 residues. V shed 2 bases, J shed 3 bases, and the junction held 2 bases outside the gene matches. Germline V lookup: CDR1 SGHDT, CDR2 YYEEEE. CDR3 loop: CASSLRDSYEQYF. The DNA of the CDR3 is TGTGCCAGCAGCTTAAGGGACAGCTACGAGCAGTACTTC.

This clonotype was recorded many times. CDR3 DNA: TGTGCCAGCAGCTCGATCAAGACAGCCCCCTACGAGCAGTACTTC. It codes for CASSSIKTAPYEQYF. J is TRBJ2-7 and V is TRBV14; tentatively, D is TRBD1 (5 bases). The CDR3 covers 15 residues. Looked up from germline, CDR1 is SGHDN and CDR2 is FVKESK. Trimming left V 5 bases short and J 2 bases short, with 16 bases between. The entire variable domain, with the rest obtained from reference TRBV14 and TRBJ2-7, is as follows: EAGVTQFPSHSVIEKGQTVTLRCDPISGHDNLYWYRRVMGKEIKFLLHFVKESKQDESGMPNNRFLAERTGGTYSTLKVQPAELEDSGVYFCASSSIKTAPYEQYFGPGTRLTVT.

This clonotype was counted at least ten times. J is TRBJ2-7 and V is TRBV30; D is perhaps TRBD2 (5 bases). The V gene lost 3 bases and the J gene lost 5 bases, with 11 bases spanning the gap. The CDR3 covers 12 residues. Germline loops: CDR1 GTSNPN, CDR2 SVGIG (reference sequence). CDR3 region: CAWSPPGNEQYF. CDR3 bases: TGTGCCTGGAGCCCCCCGGGGAACGAGCAGTACTTC.

This clonotype was observed at least ten times. This chain connects TRBV20-1 to TRBJ2-3; a possible D gene is TRBD1 (6 bases). In germline, CDR1 is DFQATT, CDR2 SNEGSKA (reference sequence). The CDR3 is 14 amino acids. Trimming removed 3 bases from V and 5 bases from J, with 15 bases in between. The CDR3 DNA follows: TGCAGTGCTAGGAAAGGGGGATGGGAAGATACGCAGTATTTT. It yields the protein CSARKGGWEDTQYF.

This clonotype was seen at least ten times. CDR3 nucleotide sequence: TGTGCCAGCAGCGCTGCGGACGGAGAATGGAACACTGAAGCTTTCTTT. Translated: CASSAADGEWNTEAFF. J is TRBJ1-1 and V is TRBV9; D gene unclear. The germline V gene has CDR1 SGDLS and CDR2 YYNGEE. V was clipped by 3 bases and J by 1 base, with 16 bases between them. The length of the CDR3 is 16 residues. Based on the CDR3 plus reference TRBV9 and TRBJ1-1, the full variable domain is DSGVTQTPKHLITATGQRVTLRCSPRSGDLSVYWYQQSLDQGLQFLIQYYNGEERAKGNILERFSAQQFPDLHSELNLSSLELGDSALYFCASSAADGEWNTEAFFGQGTRLTVV.

This clonotype was seen many times. The chain carries TRBV4-1 and TRBJ1-2; possibly TRBD1 for D (5 bases). V was pared by 0 bases and J by 8 bases, with 13 bases between. Germline V gives CDR1 MGHRA, CDR2 YSYEKL. The CDR3 sequence is 14 residues long. The CDR3 here is CASSQDPTVVGYTF. The CDR3 coding sequence is TGCGCCAGCAGCCAAGATCCGACAGTAGTCGGCTACACCTTC.

In its sample, this clonotype was seen many times. The V call is TRBV9, the J call TRBJ2-2; D might be TRBD2 (6 bases). V was shortened by 6 bases and J by 3 bases, with 12 bases between the two germline ends. This CDR3 comprises 14 residues. In germline, CDR1 is SGDLS, CDR2 YYNGEE. The CDR3 here is CASTGTQDTGELFF. The CDR3 nucleotides are TGTGCCAGCACGGGGACTCAGGACACCGGGGAGCTGTTTTTT. The full variable domain, in which reference TRBV9 and TRBJ2-2 provide the parts outside the CDR3, is DSGVTQTPKHLITATGQRVTLRCSPRSGDLSVYWYQQSLDQGLQFLIQYYNGEERAKGNILERFSAQQFPDLHSELNLSSLELGDSALYFCASTGTQDTGELFFGEGSRLTVL.

In this sample, this clonotype turned up many times. The gene calls are TRBV28 and TRBJ1-1, with 9 bases fitting TRBD1. With 5 bases clipped from V and 3 bases from J, the junction kept 4 bases outside the gene matches. Germline V gives CDR1 MDHEN, CDR2 SYDVKM. CDR3 length equals 14 residues. The CDR3 is CASSLGTGHTEAFF. For the CDR3, the DNA is TGTGCCAGCAGTCTAGGGACAGGGCACACTGAAGCTTTCTTT.

This clonotype was observed a handful of times. The chain combines TRBV7-9 with TRBJ2-5; 11 bases align to TRBD2. This CDR3 region has 15 residues. V lost 6 bases, J lost 1 base, and 4 bases stayed unmatched. Germline loops: CDR1 SEHNR, CDR2 FQNEAQ (reference sequence). This chain's CDR3 is CASSRLAGPQETQYF. In nucleotides, the CDR3 is TGTGCCAGCAGTCGACTAGCGGGGCCCCAAGAGACCCAGTACTTC.

Concerning this clonotype itself: A read error may produce the germline difference seen at one junction end. The chain couples TRBV12-3 or TRBV12-4 to TRBJ2-7, with no clear D. This CDR3 region has 11 residues. CDR3 nucleotides: TGTACCAGCAGTTTGGGAAACGAGCAGTACTTC. Residues: CTSSLGNEQYF.

Many counts were recorded for this clonotype. The chain is built from TRBV27 and TRBJ1-5, with TRBD1 matching 8 bases. Trimming removed 6 bases from V and 6 bases from J; junction bases left unmatched: 7. The germline gives CDR1 MNHEY, CDR2 SMNVEV (reference sequence). CDR3 length: 14 amino acids. In DNA, the CDR3 is TGTGCCAGCAGCCACGACAGGGGCTCTCAGCCCCAGCATTTT. Translating gives CASSHDRGSQPQHF.

This clonotype was recorded many times. J is TRBJ1-1 and V is TRBV6-6, with TRBD1 as a possible D gene (5 bases). V gave up 5 bases and J gave up 7 bases, with 11 bases separating them. CDR3 size: 12 residues. Looked up from germline, CDR1 is MNHNY and CDR2 is SVGAGI (reference sequence). The CDR3 is CASSTWDFEAFF. The CDR3 nucleotides read TGTGCCAGCAGTACTTGGGACTTTGAAGCTTTCTTT.

J is TRBJ2-2 and V is TRBV3-1; D is possibly TRBD2 (6 bases). V was cut by 8 bases and J by 2 bases, with 21 bases left in between. This CDR3 is built from 17 residues. Germline CDR1 is LGHDT and CDR2 is YNNKEL (reference sequence). CDR3 residues: CASGTGLPEINTGELFF. DNA of the CDR3: TGTGCCAGCGGGACTGGACTCCCGGAGATAAACACCGGGGAGCTGTTTTTT.

Concerning this clonotype: This could be a read error, since a much larger clone is one nucleotide away. This chain joins TRBV28 and TRBJ1-5; no clear D. This CDR3 contains 14 residues. Germline CDR1 MDHEN, CDR2 SYDVKM. V was pared by 6 bases and J by 9 bases, with 18 bases between. The DNA for the CDR3 is TGTGCCAGCAGCCGGACCGGCCGATATGGGCCCCAGCATTTT. Residues: CASSRTGRYGPQHF.

This clonotype was recorded many times. The gene calls are TRBV11-2 and TRBJ1-1; possible D gene TRBD1, 5 bases. There are 14 residues in the CDR3. Trimming left V 2 bases short and J 4 bases short, with 11 bases between. Germline CDR1 and CDR2: SGHAT and FQNNGV. The CDR3 bases are TGTGCCAGCAGCTTAATCAGGGCTTCCACTGAAGCTTTCTTT. Its translation: CASSLIRASTEAFF. The whole variable domain, filled in from reference TRBV11-2 and TRBJ1-1, reads EAGVAQSPRYKIIEKRQSVAFWCNPISGHATLYWYQQILGQGPKLLIQFQNNGVVDDSQLPKDRFSAERLKGVDSTLKIQPAKLEDSAVYLCASSLIRASTEAFFGQGTRLTVV.

This clonotype occurred a few times. Sequence at one end of the junction differs from germline and may be a read error. The V call is TRBV27, the J call TRBJ2-3, with 11 bases identical to TRBD2. CDR1 is MNHEY, CDR2 SMNVEV, per germline (reference sequence). The CDR3 spans 16 residues. The CDR3 spells CTSSLLLAGAADTQYF. DNA for the CDR3: TGTACCAGCAGTTTGCTACTAGCGGGAGCCGCAGATACGCAGTATTTT.

This clonotype turned up a few times. The V call is TRBV11-2, the J call TRBJ2-5, with D perhaps TRBD1 or TRBD2 (5 bases each). Germline loops: CDR1 SGHAT, CDR2 FQNNGV. The CDR3 has 20 amino acids. Trimming removed 5 bases at V and 0 bases at J, with 28 bases between. For the CDR3, the DNA is TGTGCCAGCAGCCACGCAATTGACGGGGCCCCGCCGTCGTACCAAGAGACCCAGTACTTC. Translation gives CASSHAIDGAPPSYQETQYF.

There are many counts of this clonotype. V usage is TRBV28 and J usage is TRBJ1-2; D unresolved. V lost 7 bases to trimming and J lost 3 bases, with 24 bases between them. The CDR3 consists of 17 residues. From germline, CDR1 is MDHEN and CDR2 SYDVKM. CDR3 DNA sequence: TGTGCCAGCACCCCCCGACGGTCCGACGTAGTATACTATGGCTACACCTTC. Translated, it gives CASTPRRSDVVYYGYTF.

This clonotype was counted only a few times. The gene calls are TRBV29-1 and TRBJ2-1; tentatively, D is TRBD2 (6 bases). Trimming left V 4 bases short and J 4 bases short, with 17 bases between. The germline CDR1 and CDR2 sequences are SQVTM and ANQGSEA. The CDR3 has 15 residues. In DNA form, the CDR3 reads TGCAGCGTTGGCGGACACCTGGCGGGATACAATGAGCAGTTCTTC. Its translation: CSVGGHLAGYNEQFF.

Concerning this clonotype itself: This may be a read error, as it is one base from a much larger clone. The genes are TRBV4-3 and TRBJ2-7, with a weak D call TRBD2 (6 bases). V was cut by 7 bases and J by 4 bases, with 32 bases left in between. There are 19 residues in the CDR3. Germline V CDR1 and CDR2: LGHNA, YSLEER. The CDR3 region has the DNA TGCGCCAGCACCGAAAAACCATGGGGGGACCAGGAGGTATTTTACGAGCAGTACTTC. Amino acid sequence: CASTEKPWGDQEVFYEQYF.

This clonotype was seen repeatedly, ten times or more. The chain has TRBV6-5 and TRBJ2-1; tentatively, D is TRBD2 (5 bases). Germline CDR1 MNHEY, CDR2 SVGAGI. V gave up 8 bases and J gave up 7 bases, with 18 bases separating them. The CDR3 contains 14 residues. The CDR3 spells CASGFIGPGNEQFF. The CDR3 DNA reads TGTGCCAGCGGTTTTATAGGTCCGGGGAATGAGCAGTTCTTC.

The genes are TRBV5-1 and TRBJ2-7, with D perhaps TRBD1 or TRBD2 (5 bases each). The V gene lost 0 bases and the J gene lost 2 bases, with 12 bases spanning the gap. In germline, CDR1 is SGHRS, CDR2 YFSETQ. The CDR3 loop spans 15 amino acids. The CDR3 loop is CASSLDQGPPYEQYF. The CDR3 DNA follows: TGCGCCAGCAGCTTGGATCAGGGACCTCCCTACGAGCAGTACTTC.

V gene TRBV29-1 combines with J gene TRBJ1-2, with D unclear. Per germline, CDR1 SQVTM and CDR2 ANQGSEA. Deletions cut 2 bases from V and 4 bases from J, with 11 bases between. This CDR3 is 13 amino acids long. CDR3 in DNA: TGCAGCGTTGAACAAGGAACAGCCTATGGCTACACCTTC. Translating gives CSVEQGTAYGYTF.

This clonotype was seen only a few times. A much bigger clone sits one base away, suggesting this may be a read error. The chain couples TRBV19 to TRBJ1-5; 8 bases map to TRBD1. The CDR3 contains 12 residues. Germline lookup yields CDR1 LNHDA and CDR2 SQIVND (reference sequence). The CDR3: CATQTGVQPQRF. The CDR3 coding sequence is TGTGCCACCCAGACAGGGGTGCAGCCCCAGCGTTTT. Combining the CDR3 with reference TRBV19 and TRBJ1-5 gives the whole variable domain DGGITQSPKYLFRKEGQNVTLSCEQNLNHDAMYWYRQDPGQGLRLIYYSQIVNDFQKGDIAEGYSVSREKKESFPLTVTSAQKNPTAFYLCATQTGVQPQRFGDGTRLSIL.

Notes on this clonotype: Given a much more abundant clone one base away, this may be a read error. This rearrangement joins TRBV12-3 or TRBV12-4 to TRBJ1-5; TRBD1 matches 7 bases. The CDR3 loop spans 16 amino acids. This CDR3 is CAGSDLASGGYQPQHF. Here the CDR3 DNA reads TGTGCCGGCAGCGATTTAGCGTCAGGGGGATATCAGCCCCAGCATTTT.